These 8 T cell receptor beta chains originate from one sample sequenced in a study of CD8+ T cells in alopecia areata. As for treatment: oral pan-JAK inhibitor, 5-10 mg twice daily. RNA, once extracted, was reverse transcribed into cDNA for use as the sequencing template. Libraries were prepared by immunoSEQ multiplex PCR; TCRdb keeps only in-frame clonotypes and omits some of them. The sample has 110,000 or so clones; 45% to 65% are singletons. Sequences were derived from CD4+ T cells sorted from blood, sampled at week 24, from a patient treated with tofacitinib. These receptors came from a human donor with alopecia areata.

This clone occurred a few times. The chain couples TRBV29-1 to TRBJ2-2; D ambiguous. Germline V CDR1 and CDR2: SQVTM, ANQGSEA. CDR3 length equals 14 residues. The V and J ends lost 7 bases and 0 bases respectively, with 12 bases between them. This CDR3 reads CSAEPNSNTGELFF. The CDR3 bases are TGCAGCGCAGAACCAAACTCGAACACCGGGGAGCTGTTTTTT.

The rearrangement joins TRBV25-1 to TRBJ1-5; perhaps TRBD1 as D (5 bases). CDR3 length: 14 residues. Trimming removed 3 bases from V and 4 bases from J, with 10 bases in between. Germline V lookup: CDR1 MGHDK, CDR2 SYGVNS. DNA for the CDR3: TGTGCCAGCAGTGACAGGGACCCTAATCAGCCCCAGCATTTT. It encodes CASSDRDPNQPQHF. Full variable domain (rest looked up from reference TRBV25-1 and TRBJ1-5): EADIYQTPRYLVIGTGKKITLECSQTMGHDKMYWYQQDPGMELHLIHYSYGVNSTEKGDLSSESTVSRIRTEHFPLTLESARPSHTSQYLCASSDRDPNQPQHFGDGTRLSIL.

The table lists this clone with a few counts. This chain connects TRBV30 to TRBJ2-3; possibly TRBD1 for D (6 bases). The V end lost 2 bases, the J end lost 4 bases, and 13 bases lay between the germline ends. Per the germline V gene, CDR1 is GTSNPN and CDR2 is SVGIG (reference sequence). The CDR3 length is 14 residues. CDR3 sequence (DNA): TGTGCCTGGAGTATTGGGCAGGGGCCAGATACGCAGTATTTT. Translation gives CAWSIGQGPDTQYF. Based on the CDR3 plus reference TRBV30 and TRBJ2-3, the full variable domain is SQTIHQWPATLVQPVGSPLSLECTVEGTSNPNLYWYRQAAGRGLQLLFYSVGIGQISSEVPQNLSASRPQDRQFILSSKKLLLSDSGFYLCAWSIGQGPDTQYFGPGTRLTVL.

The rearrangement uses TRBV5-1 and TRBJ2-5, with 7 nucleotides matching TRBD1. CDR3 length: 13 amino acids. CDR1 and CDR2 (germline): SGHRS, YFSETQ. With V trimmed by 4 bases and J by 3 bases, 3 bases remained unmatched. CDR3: CASSPQGKETQYF. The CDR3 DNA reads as TGCGCCAGCAGCCCACAGGGGAAAGAGACCCAGTACTTC.

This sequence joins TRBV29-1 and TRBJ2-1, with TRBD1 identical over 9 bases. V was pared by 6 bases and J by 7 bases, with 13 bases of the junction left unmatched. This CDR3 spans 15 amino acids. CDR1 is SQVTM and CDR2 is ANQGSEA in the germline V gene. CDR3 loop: CSVASDRGLMNEQFF. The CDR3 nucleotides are TGCAGCGTCGCCTCGGACAGGGGATTAATGAATGAGCAGTTCTTC.

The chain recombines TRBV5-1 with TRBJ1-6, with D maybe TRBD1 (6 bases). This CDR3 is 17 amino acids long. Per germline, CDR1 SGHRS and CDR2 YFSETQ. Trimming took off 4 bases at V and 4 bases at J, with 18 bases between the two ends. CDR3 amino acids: CASSAGQPGPYNSPLHF. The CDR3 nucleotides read TGCGCCAGCAGCGCCGGACAGCCCGGACCTTATAATTCACCCCTCCACTTT. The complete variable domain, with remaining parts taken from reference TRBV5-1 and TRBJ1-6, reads KAGVTQTPRYLIKTRGQQVTLSCSPISGHRSVSWYQQTPGQGLQFLFEYFSETQRNKGNFPGRFSGRQFSNSRSEMNVSTLELGDSALYLCASSAGQPGPYNSPLHFGNGTRLTVT.

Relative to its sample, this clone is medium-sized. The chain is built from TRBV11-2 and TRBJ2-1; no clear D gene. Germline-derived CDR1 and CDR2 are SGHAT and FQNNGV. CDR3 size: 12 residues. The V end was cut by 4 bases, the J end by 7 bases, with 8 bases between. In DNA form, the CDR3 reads TGTGCCAGCAGCTCCAATAGAAATGAGCAGTTCTTC. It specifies CASSSNRNEQFF.

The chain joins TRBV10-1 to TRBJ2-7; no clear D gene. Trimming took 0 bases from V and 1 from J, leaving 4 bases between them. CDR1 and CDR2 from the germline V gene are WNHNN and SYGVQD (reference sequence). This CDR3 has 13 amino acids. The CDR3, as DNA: TGCGCCAGCAGTGAGTCCGGTTCCTACGAGCAGTACTTC. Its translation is CASSESGSYEQYF.